The 15 T cell receptor beta chains listed next were all sequenced from one sample in a study of cytomegalovirus exposure and HLA in healthy donors. Clones were sequenced by immunoSEQ multiplex PCR, and TCRdb holds only the in-frame ones, with some missing. The sample shows 150,000 to 200,000 clones, just under 85% of them seen only once. Specimen: PBMCs. These receptor sequences come from a man between 25 and 39 years old in good health and CMV-seropositive.

V usage is TRBV29-1 and J usage is TRBJ1-1, with TRBD1 matching over 9 bases. V shed 4 bases, J shed 7 bases, and the junction held 1 base outside the gene matches. This CDR3 contains 11 residues. From germline, CDR1 is SQVTM and CDR2 ANQGSEA. The CDR3 DNA is TGCAGCGTTGCGGGACAGGGTGAAGCTTTCTTT. It encodes CSVAGQGEAFF.

This clone was seen at least ten times. This rearrangement joins TRBV6-5 to TRBJ2-7, with 7 bases aligning to TRBD1. Per the germline V gene, CDR1 is MNHEY and CDR2 is SVGAGI. V gave up 2 bases and J gave up 0 bases; unmatched junction bases: 1. The CDR3 consists of 14 residues. The CDR3 nucleotides read TGTGCCAGCAGTTACCGGGACAGCTCCTACGAGCAGTACTTC. It yields the protein CASSYRDSSYEQYF.

The chain employs TRBV7-8 and TRBJ2-7; a weak D match, TRBD1 (5 bases). CDR3 length equals 12 residues. Trimming removed 5 bases at V and 6 bases at J, with 11 bases between. Per the germline V gene, CDR1 is SGHVS and CDR2 is FQNEAQ. CDR3: CASSRSTVEQYF. The CDR3 DNA follows: TGTGCCAGCAGCCGTTCGACAGTCGAGCAGTACTTC.

The gene calls are TRBV9 and TRBJ2-2; 10 bases map to TRBD1. CDR3 length equals 17 residues. J gave up 4 bases and V 4 bases, and 10 bases lay outside the gene matches. CDR1 is SGDLS and CDR2 is YYNGEE in the germline V gene. The CDR3 nucleotides are TGTGCCAGCAGCACCTCCGAATGGACAGGGGGCACCGGGGAGCTGTTTTTT. Amino acids: CASSTSEWTGGTGELFF.

This clone was found a few times. V is TRBV7-6 and J is TRBJ1-2, with TRBD1 identical over 8 bases. Germline CDR1 is SGHVS and CDR2 is FNYEAQ. The V gene end was trimmed by 5 bases and the J gene end by 4 bases; junction bases not matched to a gene: 9. The CDR3 length is 15 residues. CDR3 in amino acids: CASSRWTGRPYGYTF. DNA for the CDR3: TGTGCCAGCAGCAGATGGACAGGGCGCCCCTATGGCTACACCTTC.

The chain combines TRBV13 with TRBJ1-1; a weak D match, TRBD1 (6 bases). Trimming removed 0 bases from V and 0 bases from J, with 8 bases in between. Germline V gene sequence: CDR1 PRHDT, CDR2 FYEKMQ (reference sequence). This CDR3 is built from 15 residues. CDR3 loop: CASSLGAGVNTEAFF. CDR3 in DNA: TGTGCCAGCAGCTTAGGGGCAGGGGTGAACACTGAAGCTTTCTTT.

J is TRBJ2-7 and V is TRBV30; D is perhaps TRBD1 (6 bases). Trimming removed 5 bases at V and 3 bases at J, with 11 bases between. The CDR3 length is 12 residues. CDR1 and CDR2 from the germline V gene are GTSNPN and SVGIG (reference sequence). CDR3 sequence: CAWEGDRYEQYF. CDR3 DNA sequence: TGTGCCTGGGAGGGGGACCGCTACGAGCAGTACTTC.

The rearrangement uses TRBV4-3 and TRBJ2-3; the match to TRBD2 covers 8 bases. CDR1 LGHNA and CDR2 YSLEER come from the germline V gene. The CDR3 extends over 17 amino acids. V was pared by 2 bases and J by 1 base, with 8 bases of the junction left unmatched. Here the CDR3 reads CASSQWGYGGGTDTQYF. In DNA, the CDR3 is TGCGCCAGCAGCCAATGGGGCTACGGGGGGGGCACAGATACGCAGTATTTT.

This rearrangement joins TRBV9 to TRBJ2-6; 8 nucleotides line up with TRBD1. Per the germline V gene, CDR1 is SGDLS and CDR2 is YYNGEE. This CDR3 has 15 residues. The V segment lost 5 bases and the J segment 4 bases; nucleotides outside the gene matches: 5. This CDR3 reads CASRHRGDGANVLTF. CDR3 DNA sequence: TGTGCCAGCAGACACAGGGGGGACGGGGCCAACGTCCTGACTTTC.

This clone came up a few times. The CDR3 region has the DNA TGTGCCAGCAGTTCGGCAGGCTATGGCTACACCTTC. Protein: CASSSAGYGYTF. The chain employs TRBV28 and TRBJ1-2; no firm D call. The V end was cut by 4 bases, the J end by 4 bases, with 7 bases between. The germline V gene has CDR1 MDHEN and CDR2 SYDVKM. This CDR3 has 12 residues.

This clone was observed once. The gene calls are TRBV11-2 and TRBJ2-1, with 7 bases aligning to TRBD2. Trimming cost V 0 bases and J 7 bases; bases outside gene matches: 6. The CDR3 extends over 15 amino acids. Germline loops: CDR1 SGHAT, CDR2 FQNNGV. CDR3 bases: TGTGCCAGCAGCTTAGACGCCCTGGGGGGGAATGAGCAGTTCTTC. Protein: CASSLDALGGNEQFF.

This rearrangement joins TRBV6-6 to TRBJ1-5, with 9 bases aligning to TRBD1. CDR1 and CDR2 (germline): MNHNY, SVGAGI (reference sequence). This CDR3 has 14 residues. Trimming cost V 11 bases and J 5 bases; bases outside gene matches: 10. The CDR3 region has the DNA TGTGCCGGAAACCGGGACAGGGATTATCAGCCCCAGCATTTT. Protein product: CAGNRDRDYQPQHF.

The V call is TRBV6-6, the J call TRBJ2-7; D is uncertain. The V gene lost 7 bases and the J gene lost 0 bases, with 13 bases spanning the gap. Germline assignment: CDR1 MNHNY and CDR2 SVGAGI (reference sequence). CDR3 size: 14 residues. CDR3 region: CASTDPAASYEQYF. CDR3 in DNA: TGTGCCAGCACCGATCCCGCGGCCTCCTACGAGCAGTACTTC.

The chain is built from TRBV9 and TRBJ2-3; 9 nucleotides align to TRBD1. Germline CDR1 SGDLS, CDR2 YYNGEE. Unmatched junction bases numbered 5, after V lost 0 bases and J lost 3 bases. The CDR3 covers 16 residues. CDR3 in DNA: TGTGCCAGCAGCGTAGTTTGGGGGACAGGGACAGATACGCAGTATTTT. The encoded protein is CASSVVWGTGTDTQYF.

The chain employs TRBV4-3 and TRBJ2-1; D not resolved. This CDR3 has 14 amino acids. V gave up 1 base and J gave up 6 bases, with 10 bases separating them. Per the germline V gene, CDR1 is LGHNA and CDR2 is YSLEER. In DNA form, the CDR3 reads TGCGCCAGCAGCCAAGCTATCGCGGCCAATGAGCAGTTCTTC. Its translation: CASSQAIAANEQFF.